The subject of this entry is one TCR beta chain. This clone's antigen is unknown. Inclusive of the bounding cysteine and phenylalanine, the CDR3 is 16 residues long. The DNA is unrecorded. Sequences SGHRS (CDR1) and YFSETQ (CDR2) are obtained from the germline V gene. The sample originates from a study of monozygotic twins with inflammatory bowel disease (dated by TCRdb to the late 2010s). In terms of the full investigation: In total, roughly 30 monozygotic twin pairs made up the full study: 19 Danish pairs, all IBD-discordant, plus nine German pairs, of which four were IBD-concordant and five were IBD-discordant. Disease-associated traits were sought mainly through comparisons between IBD patients and their genetically identical healthy co-twins within discordant pairs. Each individual had, on average, about 151 000 unique TCRalpha sequences and 181 000 unique TCRbeta sequences available for analysis.

From each donor, a roughly 2.7 ml peripheral blood sample was collected into PAXgene tubes and stored at -80 degrees C. Without T cell sorting, total RNA was isolated from whole blood using the PAXgene blood miRNA kit on an automated QIAcube. Deep TCRalpha and TCRbeta repertoire profiling with unique molecular barcoding was performed on peripheral blood of monozygotic twin pairs concordant or discordant for inflammatory bowel disease. Smoking habits were recorded for all twin pairs, and individuals were classified as current, former or never smokers. Broader findings and caveats from the paper: Concordant and discordant twins showed no difference in repertoire similarity, possibly because of limited statistical power. TCRbeta repertoire diversity, by inverse Simpson index, was decreased in IBD patients compared with their healthy co-twins. Fewer clonotypes were shared with other individuals by IBD patients than by healthy twins, most markedly in patients showing signs of disease activity. The analysis was unable to tell apart different T cell subtypes. Differing immunosuppressive treatments among patients may have added background noise and inter-individual variability to the repertoires. The results gave no support for a single strong signal or clonotype linked to IBD.

The receptor library was made with 5' RACE. The input for every TCR library was roughly 4,000 ng of total RNA. cDNA was synthesized with SMARTScribe reverse transcriptase in eight separate reactions per sample. During cDNA synthesis, template switching was used to introduce unique molecular identifiers that contained a 6-nucleotide sample barcode. TCRalpha and TCRbeta cDNA was amplified by two nested PCRs of 16 and 9 cycles, with bead purification after each PCR. Before amplification, cDNA was treated with uracil DNA-glycosylase and purified using the QIAquick PCR purification kit. In the second PCR, Illumina TruSeq-compatible adapters and sample-specific barcodes were added. TapeStation and Qubit were used to check library quality and concentration, and 5 ng of each library went into the pool. The pooled libraries were sequenced with 2 x 100 bp reads and custom sequencing primers on an Illumina HiSeq2500 single-index Rapid Run. On the study's bioinformatics: UMI-based consensus assembly with MiGEC version 1.2.6 was used to correct PCR and sequencing errors. MiXCR version 2.1.1 was used to carry out V(D)J alignment, clonotype assembly and CDR3 extraction. To normalise gene usage, clonotype sharing and MAIT/NKT TCR abundance, the analysis used the top 1000, 10 000 and 20 000 clonotypes per sample. Diversity was computed as the inverse Simpson index with the vegan R package after downsampling to 27 000 UMIs. Paired Mann-Whitney U tests were applied to discordant twin pairs, with Benjamini-Hochberg correction for multiple testing. TCRdb reprocessed the reads into one record per CDR3 protein sequence, lacking DNA. TCRdb's processing, not the authors', yielded these V and J calls. This sample's records show about 330,000 distinct CDR3 sequences. The top ten constitute around 2% of the sample.

This chain is built from TRBV5-1 and TRBJ2-3; TCRdb calls TRBD2, which cannot be checked without DNA. This TCR was recovered from a human donor with ulcerative colitis or Crohn's disease, or a healthy co-twin of an affected twin (not recorded which). Material for sequencing was blood. CDR3 region: CASSSSGRAGGDTQYF.